This TCR beta chain was obtained from a study of CD8+ T cells in alopecia areata. Investigators isolated RNA and reverse transcribed it into cDNA to act as the sequencing template. Assay used: immunoSEQ multiplex PCR; TCRdb lists only in-frame clones, some missing. This table has roughly 130,000 clones, 45% to 65% appearing once. PBMCs were stained for CD3, CD4 and CD8, and CD4+ and CD8+ T cells were sorted. The specimen comprised CD4+ T cells sorted from blood, sampled at week 0. The receptor comes from a human donor with alopecia areata.

Here the CDR3 reads CASRRTGISSYNEQFF. Here the CDR3 DNA reads TGTGCCAGCAGAAGGACAGGGATTAGCTCCTACAATGAGCAGTTCTTC. The rearrangement uses TRBV7-2 and TRBJ2-1; 8 bases agree with TRBD1. V gave up 6 bases and J gave up 0 bases; unmatched junction bases: 7. This CDR3 comprises 16 residues. Germline V gene lookup returns CDR1 SGHTA and CDR2 FQGNSA. Full variable domain (outside the CDR3, taken from reference TRBV7-2 and TRBJ2-1): GAGVSQSPSNKVTEKGKDVELRCDPISGHTALYWYRQSLGQGLEFLIYFQGNSAPDKSGLPSDRFSAERTGGSVSTLTIQRTQQEDSAVYLCASRRTGISSYNEQFFGPGTRLTVL.